The 24 T cell receptor beta chains reported below all come from one sample, sequenced in a study of spatial heterogeneity in lung cancer. These TCRs' antigens remain unknown. TCRdb itself ran the 5' RACE reads through MiXCR, one entry per CDR3 protein. Counted here are 13,000 or so distinct CDR3 sequences, over 4.5% occurring once; the ten biggest clones make up under 30%. Study findings and constraints: Mutation counts in tumors were tracked by counts of expanded intratumoral alpha and beta TCRs.

Time point here: sample taken at primary tumor resection. The sample in question was lung tumor tissue, obtained at surgery. Receptor source: a male donor with early-stage non-small cell lung cancer.

In its sample, this clonotype ranks as medium-sized. This beta chain came through as a stray read in a library set up for alpha chains, and its size says little. DNA of the CDR3: TGCAGTGCTAGTTCCAGCTACAACTACGAGCAGTACTTC. Translating gives CSASSSYNYEQYF. This chain uses TRBV20-1 with TRBJ2-7; D not resolved. CDR1 and CDR2 (germline): DFQATT, SNEGSKA (reference sequence). The CDR3 totals 13 residues. The V and J ends lost 3 bases and 3 bases respectively, with 12 bases between them.

This clonotype was detected ten times or more. Since the library was made to target alpha chains, this beta chain is a stray read and its abundance is not meaningful. This chain connects TRBV5-5 to TRBJ2-3; TRBD2 matches at 16 bases. The germline CDR1 and CDR2 sequences are SGHKS and YYEKEE (reference sequence). V lost 4 bases and J lost 6; bases outside the gene matches: 8. This CDR3 comprises 17 residues. The CDR3 nucleotides are TGTGCCAGCAGCCCTTCCGGGACTAGCGGGGGGGCGGATACGCAGTATTTT. Encoded protein: CASSPSGTSGGADTQYF.

This clonotype was seen at least ten times. This beta chain is off target for a library built for alpha chains, so its abundance means little. The J gene is TRBJ2-1, the V gene TRBV10-3, with TRBD1 as a possible D gene (5 bases). Germline V gene data show CDR1 as ENHRY and CDR2 as SYGVKD. Trimming removed 7 bases at V and 4 bases at J, with 8 bases between. The CDR3 has 12 amino acids. The chain's CDR3 is CAIKDTYNEQFF. The CDR3 bases are TGTGCCATCAAGGACACTTACAATGAGCAGTTCTTC.

This clonotype appeared many times. Little can be read into the size of this beta chain, an off-target read in a library designed for alpha chains. This chain uses TRBV9 with TRBJ2-5; 9 bases match TRBD1. Trimming took 4 bases from V and 5 from J; bases not matched to a gene: 12. This CDR3 is built from 16 residues. Germline V gene lookup returns CDR1 SGDLS and CDR2 YYNGEE. The CDR3 sequence: CASSPRGTGSLETQYF. In nucleotides, the CDR3 is TGTGCCAGCAGCCCGAGGGGGACAGGGTCATTGGAGACCCAGTACTTC.

This clonotype was observed at least ten times. Found in a library prepared for alpha chains, this beta chain is an off-target read, and its abundance has little meaning. The chain links TRBV29-1 to TRBJ2-7, with 13 nucleotides matching TRBD2. Losses at the gene ends were 4 bases for V and 3 bases for J; bases not matched to a gene: 3. The CDR3 spans 14 residues. The germline CDR1 and CDR2 sequences are SQVTM and ANQGSEA. CDR3 amino acids: CSVVGLAGDYEQYF. CDR3 DNA sequence: TGCAGCGTTGTAGGACTAGCGGGAGACTACGAGCAGTACTTC.

With respect to this clonotype: This beta chain represents an off-target read in a library built for alpha chains; its size is of limited meaning. J is TRBJ1-5 and V is TRBV14; 10 bases are a match to TRBD1. The CDR3 totals 20 residues. The ends lost 0 bases at V and 2 bases at J; junction bases unmatched: 13. CDR1 and CDR2 from the germline V gene are SGHDN and FVKESK. Here the CDR3 DNA reads TGTGCCAGCAGCCAAGAATTCGGGACAGGGGCTGCTAGCGGCAATCAGCCCCAGCATTTT. This translates into CASSQEFGTGAASGNQPQHF.

This clonotype is categorized as medium-sized. In a library made to pick up alpha chains, this beta chain is a stray read with a size that means little. The chain couples TRBV7-2 to TRBJ2-5; 8 nucleotides match TRBD1. Germline V gene sequence: CDR1 SGHTA, CDR2 FQGNSA. With 2 bases clipped from V and 1 base from J, the junction kept 3 bases outside the gene matches. This CDR3 region has 15 residues. The CDR3 coding sequence is TGTGCCAGCAGCTTACCGGACAGGGCCCAAGAGACCCAGTACTTC. This encodes CASSLPDRAQETQYF.

Relative to its sample, this clonotype is medium-sized. This beta chain appears as a stray read in a library generated for alpha chains; its size is not informative. The chain links TRBV20-1 to TRBJ1-1, with 8 positions matching TRBD1. This CDR3 has 14 residues. V shed 0 bases, J shed 5 bases, and the junction held 5 bases outside the gene matches. Germline V lookup: CDR1 DFQATT, CDR2 SNEGSKA (reference sequence). The CDR3 DNA reads TGCAGTGCTAGAGAAGGGACAGGAAATACTGAAGCTTTCTTT. It codes for CSAREGTGNTEAFF.

This clonotype came up a few times. Found in a library prepared for alpha chains, this beta chain is an off-target read, and its abundance has little meaning. V gene TRBV7-8 combines with J gene TRBJ2-7, with D perhaps being TRBD1 or TRBD2 (5 bases each). There are 15 residues in the CDR3. Germline-derived CDR1 and CDR2 are SGHVS and FQNEAQ. V was pared by 5 bases and J by 1 base, with 15 bases between. For the CDR3, the DNA is TGTGCCAGCAGCCCCCGGGACGGAGCTTCCTACGAGCAGTACTTC. It codes for CASSPRDGASYEQYF.

The sample holds many counts of this clonotype. Found in a library prepared for alpha chains, this beta chain is an off-target read, and its abundance has little meaning. The chain uses TRBV29-1 and TRBJ2-5; D is ambiguous. V lost 1 base, J lost 2 bases, and 8 bases lay in between. Germline loops: CDR1 SQVTM, CDR2 ANQGSEA. This CDR3 comprises 13 residues. The CDR3 region has the DNA TGCAGCGTTGAAGTATACATGCAAGAGACCCAGTACTTC. This sequence encodes CSVEVYMQETQYF.

This clonotype is labeled medium-sized. The size of this beta chain means little, since it is a stray read in a library made for alpha chains. The CDR3 DNA is TGTGCCAGCAGCTTAGCTCCGGGGAACACTGAAGCTTTCTTT. This encodes CASSLAPGNTEAFF. The chain employs TRBV13 and TRBJ1-1; D is uncertain. This CDR3 is built from 14 residues. Trimming removed 1 base from V and 1 base from J, with 7 bases in between. Germline V lookup: CDR1 PRHDT, CDR2 FYEKMQ (reference sequence).

Worth noting for this clonotype: This beta chain was picked up by a library intended for alpha chains and is off target, so its count carries little meaning. The chain employs TRBV7-6 and TRBJ2-1; no definite D call. The germline V gene has CDR1 SGHVS and CDR2 FNYEAQ. Trimming pared 1 base from V and 0 bases from J, leaving 7 bases between. This CDR3 is built from 15 residues. The chain's CDR3 is CASSLGPSSYNEQFF. CDR3 nucleotides: TGTGCCAGCAGCTTAGGCCCCAGCTCCTACAATGAGCAGTTCTTC.

This clonotype was recorded a few times. The library was prepared for alpha chains; this beta chain is a stray read, so its frequency means little. J is TRBJ1-1 and V is TRBV5-4; weak D call: TRBD1 (6 bases). Between the trimmed V and J ends, which lost 0 bases and 6 bases, there was a span of 21 bases. The germline gives CDR1 SGHNT, CDR2 YYREEE (reference sequence). CDR3 length: 17 residues. The CDR3 nucleotides are TGTGCCAGCAGCTTGGGCAGAGACAGGAGAGGTTTAGCTGAAGCTTTCTTT. Translating it yields CASSLGRDRRGLAEAFF.

This clonotype has at least ten counts. In a library made to pick up alpha chains, this beta chain is a stray read with a size that means little. The V gene is TRBV6-6, the J gene TRBJ2-5, with D unclear. V dropped 3 bases and J dropped 1 base, with 6 bases sitting between them. Per germline, CDR1 MNHNY and CDR2 SVGAGI (reference sequence). This CDR3 comprises 13 residues. CDR3 region: CASSYWTQETQYF. In nucleotides, the CDR3 is TGTGCCAGCAGTTATTGGACCCAAGAGACCCAGTACTTC.

This clonotype was counted at least ten times. The library was designed around alpha chains, so this beta chain is a stray read whose abundance carries little weight. V gene TRBV6-5 combines with J gene TRBJ1-1; D ambiguous. CDR1 is MNHEY, CDR2 SVGAGI, per germline. This CDR3 has 15 residues. With 6 bases removed from V and 5 bases from J, the gap between germline ends came to 19 bases. CDR3 in DNA: TGTGCCAGCAGGAAACCGGGATCCGCGAATACTGAAGCTTTCTTT. Protein sequence: CASRKPGSANTEAFF.

This clonotype was picked up many times. Within a library made for alpha chains, this beta chain is off target, and its count is uninformative. This chain links TRBV18 with TRBJ2-7, with TRBD2 identical over 13 bases. Trimming removed 2 bases from V and 0 bases from J; junction bases left unmatched: 1. Germline values: CDR1 KGHSH, CDR2 LQKENI. The length of the CDR3 is 16 residues. Here the CDR3 reads CASSPRTSGSSYEQYF. The CDR3 nucleotides read TGTGCCAGCTCACCAAGGACTAGCGGGAGCTCCTACGAGCAGTACTTC.

This clonotype was detected many times. A library prepared for alpha chains yielded this beta chain as an off-target read; its size is of little meaning. The chain couples TRBV5-1 to TRBJ2-3; D is undetermined. The CDR3 extends over 14 amino acids. V was clipped by 0 bases and J by 5 bases, with 10 bases between them. CDR1 and CDR2 from the germline V gene are SGHRS and YFSETQ. CDR3 DNA: TGCGCCAGCAGCTTGGAATCCCCTGGAGATACGCAGTATTTT. Amino acids: CASSLESPGDTQYF.

On this clonotype itself: With the library built for alpha chains, this beta chain is off target and its frequency is not meaningful. The J gene is TRBJ2-1, the V gene TRBV6-2 or TRBV6-3, with 11 nucleotides matching TRBD2. Trimming at V came to 7 bases and at J to 4 bases, leaving 6 bases not matched to a gene. The CDR3 consists of 15 residues. Per germline, CDR1 MNHEY and CDR2 SVGEGT. Here the CDR3 DNA reads TGTGCCAGCAAGCTACTAGCGGGGGAATACAATGAGCAGTTCTTC. This sequence encodes CASKLLAGEYNEQFF.

Note on this clonotype: This beta chain is a stray read from a library made for alpha chains; its abundance is not meaningful. This chain joins TRBV20-1 and TRBJ2-3, with D hard to call. Trimming took off 3 bases at V and 4 bases at J, with 11 bases between the two ends. Germline V gives CDR1 DFQATT, CDR2 SNEGSKA (reference sequence). The CDR3 has 13 amino acids. CDR3 amino acids: CSASFRLADTQYF. For the CDR3, the DNA is TGCAGTGCTAGCTTCAGGCTGGCAGATACGCAGTATTTT.

Details on this clonotype: This beta chain represents an off-target read in a library built for alpha chains; its size is of limited meaning. V is TRBV6-1 and J is TRBJ1-1, with TRBD1 as a possible D gene (5 bases). This CDR3 has 14 amino acids. Germline V gene lookup returns CDR1 MNHNS and CDR2 SASEGT. The V end lost 7 bases, the J end lost 5 bases, and 17 bases lay between the germline ends. The CDR3 nucleotides read TGTGCCAGCACCCGGAGTCAGGGAGGAACTGAAGCTTTCTTT. As protein: CASTRSQGGTEAFF.

This clonotype was detected ten times or more. Because the library targeted alpha chains, this beta chain is an off-target read whose size means little. The chain links TRBV7-2 to TRBJ2-5; 9 bases are shared with TRBD1. The germline V gene encodes CDR1 SGHTA and CDR2 FQGNSA. CDR3 length equals 16 residues. V lost 5 bases, J lost 3 bases, and 10 bases stayed unmatched. The chain's CDR3 is CASSPRTGVGEETQYF. The CDR3 region has the DNA TGTGCCAGCAGCCCTCGGACAGGGGTGGGGGAAGAGACCCAGTACTTC.

This clonotype appeared many times. This beta chain represents an off-target read in a library built for alpha chains; its size is of limited meaning. The chain joins TRBV7-9 to TRBJ1-3; no definite D call. There are 16 residues in the CDR3. Deletions cut 0 bases from V and 8 bases from J, with 17 bases between. Germline values: CDR1 SEHNR, CDR2 FQNEAQ (reference sequence). The DNA of the CDR3 is TGTGCCAGCAGCTTAGCCGGATCGCTGGGGTCGGACACCATATATTTT. Translation: CASSLAGSLGSDTIYF.

This clonotype showed up many times. This beta chain is an off-target read within a library intended for alpha chains, so its frequency means little. The chain uses TRBV20-1 and TRBJ2-7, with D perhaps being TRBD1 or TRBD2 (5 bases each). V lost 0 bases, J lost 4 bases, and 16 bases lay in between. Germline values: CDR1 DFQATT, CDR2 SNEGSKA (reference sequence). This CDR3 is 15 amino acids long. The DNA for the CDR3 is TGCAGTGCTAGAGACCTGGGACGGTCCGGGTACGAGCAGTACTTC. It codes for CSARDLGRSGYEQYF.

This clonotype has at least ten counts. This beta chain is an unintended read in a library built for alpha chains; its size means little. The chain is built from TRBV15 and TRBJ2-4, with a tentative D call TRBD1 (6 bases). Germline V CDR1 and CDR2: LNHNV, YYDKDF (reference sequence). Between the trimmed V and J ends, which lost 5 bases and 2 bases, there was a span of 13 bases. The CDR3 is 15 amino acids. The CDR3: CATSETGLTKNIQYF. CDR3 in DNA: TGTGCCACCAGCGAGACAGGATTGACCAAAAACATTCAGTACTTC.